One sample yielded the 21 T cell receptor beta chains listed below, sequenced in a study of blood T cells in healthy people across ages (dated by TCRdb to the mid-2010s). The protocol used for the library was 5' RACE. Data came from an Illumina HiSeq 2500. A second PCR of roughly 7 to 11 cycles was performed with a sample-barcoded 5' primer and a J-beta primer mix. The raw public reads went through TCRdb reprocessing: fastp at Q25, MiXCR clone calling, in-frame beta chains kept. Every distinct CDR3 protein forms one entry, paired with its most common genes and DNA. For this sample there are 2 million or so distinct CDR3 sequences; roughly 50% appear just once. The ten most abundant clones make up 2% to 2.5% of the sample. The sequencing sample was made of blood. The receptors were gathered from a woman between 40 and 50 years old in good health.

Details on this clonotype: At one end, the junction sequence differs from germline, possibly due to a read error. V usage is TRBV12-3 or TRBV12-4 and J usage is TRBJ2-3; perhaps TRBD2 as D (5 bases). The CDR3 is 17 residues long. CDR3 in DNA: TGTGCCAGCAGTTTGTGGCCCTTCTTTTCTAGCACAGACACGCAGTATTTT. Translated: CASSLWPFFSSTDTQYF.

This chain connects TRBV20-1 to TRBJ2-4; D is perhaps TRBD1 (6 bases). The CDR3 runs 13 residues. Germline loops: CDR1 DFQATT, CDR2 SNEGSKA (reference sequence). With 5 bases removed from V and 15 bases from J, the gap between germline ends came to 23 bases. The CDR3 DNA sequence: TGCAGTGCTCTCGACAGGAGACAAGAGACCCGGTACTTC. Its protein is CSALDRRQETRYF.

The CDR3, as DNA: TGTGCCAGCAGCTTAGAAGGCGGGGGGCCAGCGTGGTACTTC. Translation: CASSLEGGGPAWYF. This chain joins TRBV13 and TRBJ2-5; TRBD2 aligns across 8 bases. There are 14 residues in the CDR3. Germline CDR1 is PRHDT and CDR2 is FYEKMQ (reference sequence). V lost 1 base to trimming and J lost 13 bases; unmatched junction nucleotides: 11.

This clonotype was detected a few times. As DNA, the CDR3 is TGTGCCAGCAGCTTGACACAGGTTCAACAGACCCAGTACTTC. It yields the protein CASSLTQVQQTQYF. V and J are TRBV7-2 and TRBJ2-5, with D tentatively TRBD1 (5 bases). This CDR3 is 14 amino acids long. Germline V lookup: CDR1 SGHTA, CDR2 FQGNSA. Trimming removed 3 bases from V and 6 bases from J, with 14 bases in between. Full variable domain (missing parts from reference TRBV7-2 and TRBJ2-5): GAGVSQSPSNKVTEKGKDVELRCDPISGHTALYWYRQSLGQGLEFLIYFQGNSAPDKSGLPSDRFSAERTGGSVSTLTIQRTQQEDSAVYLCASSLTQVQQTQYFGPGTRLLVL.

The rearrangement links TRBV20-1 to TRBJ1-5; D is unclear. This CDR3 has 14 amino acids. The V and J ends lost 0 bases and 0 bases respectively, with 6 bases between them. Germline loops: CDR1 DFQATT, CDR2 SNEGSKA (reference sequence). The CDR3 region is CSAREILSNQPQHF. Written as DNA, the CDR3 is TGCAGTGCTAGAGAGATTCTTAGCAATCAGCCCCAGCATTTT.

This chain links TRBV11-2 with TRBJ2-5; D not resolved. The closer fit of TRBJ2-7 to the DNA end suggests the J call may be wrong. CDR3 length: 15 amino acids. Germline lookup yields CDR1 SGHAT and CDR2 FQNNGV. The CDR3, as DNA: TGTGCCAGCAGCTTAAGCCTAGTAGGCTCCTACGAGCAGTACTTC. Residues: CASSLSLVGSYEQYF.

The rearrangement joins TRBV18 to TRBJ1-1, with no clear D. Per germline, CDR1 KGHSH and CDR2 LQKENI. Trimming stripped 1 base from V and 4 bases from J, with 13 bases between. The CDR3 is made up of 15 amino acids. The CDR3 region is CASSPQGRRSTEAFF. In nucleotides, the CDR3 is TGTGCCAGCTCACCACAGGGCCGAAGATCCACTGAAGCTTTCTTT.

This clonotype was counted a few times. The chain uses TRBV12-3 or TRBV12-4 and TRBJ2-1; no clear D gene. The CDR3 is 12 residues long. With 5 bases removed from V and 7 bases from J, the gap between germline ends came to 9 bases. CDR3 coding DNA: TGTGCCAGCAGTACCTTACGGAATGAGCAGTTCTTC. Translated: CASSTLRNEQFF.

A remark on this clonotype: One end of the junction is discordant with germline, which a read error may explain. The CDR3 region is CASSGYTQYF. In DNA, the CDR3 is TGTGCCAGTAGTGGATATACGCAGTATTTT. The J gene is TRBJ2-3, the V gene TRBV2; D is unclear. CDR1 and CDR2 from the germline V gene are SNHLY and FYNNEI. This CDR3 comprises 10 residues. Full variable domain (outside the CDR3, taken from reference TRBV2 and TRBJ2-3): EPEVTQTPSHQVTQMGQEVILRCVPISNHLYFYWYRQILGQKVEFLVSFYNNEISEKSEIFDDQFSVERPDGSNFTLKIRSTKLEDSAMYFCASSGYTQYFGPGTRLTVL.

This clonotype appeared a few times. The chain has TRBV7-2 and TRBJ2-1; D gene unclear. The CDR3 runs to 14 residues. V was cut by 4 bases and J by 4 bases, with 11 bases left in between. Per germline, CDR1 SGHTA and CDR2 FQGNSA. CDR3 sequence: CASSSGAMYNEQFF. CDR3 in DNA: TGTGCCAGCAGCTCTGGAGCCATGTACAATGAGCAGTTCTTC.

The chain has TRBV9 and TRBJ2-7; D is unresolved. The J call is doubtful: the DNA matches TRBJ2-5 better. CDR3 length: 13 amino acids. Per the germline V gene, CDR1 is SGDLS and CDR2 is YYNGEE. CDR3 in DNA: TGTGCCAGCAGCGCCCACGTCCAAGAGACCCAGTACTTC. Amino acid sequence: CASSAHVQETQYF.

The chain uses TRBV28 and TRBJ1-1, with 9 bases fitting TRBD1. The length of the CDR3 is 14 residues. Germline trimming cut 7 bases from V and 6 bases from J; bases unmatched to any gene: 9. Per germline, CDR1 MDHEN and CDR2 SYDVKM. This CDR3 reads CASTRTGAQPEAFF. The CDR3 bases are TGTGCCAGCACCAGGACAGGGGCGCAACCTGAAGCTTTCTTT.

This clonotype was counted a single time. V and J are TRBV6-1 and TRBJ1-2, with 10 bases fitting TRBD1. The CDR3 consists of 15 residues. Germline V CDR1 and CDR2: MNHNS, SASEGT. V gave up 1 base and J gave up 3 bases; unmatched junction bases: 2. CDR3 sequence: CASSEGGTGDYGYTF. The CDR3 DNA sequence: TGTGCCAGCAGTGAAGGGGGGACAGGGGACTATGGCTACACCTTC.

V and J are TRBV5-1 and TRBJ1-5; a possible D gene is TRBD1 (5 bases). The CDR3 length is 15 residues. Trimming pared 0 bases from V and 3 bases from J, leaving 10 bases between. Germline CDR1 and CDR2: SGHRS and YFSETQ. CDR3 DNA: TGCGCCAGCAGCTTGGGGACACCGTCCAATCAGCCCCAGCATTTT. Its protein product is CASSLGTPSNQPQHF.

CDR3 DNA: TGTGCCAGCAGTCGACAGGGGAGCGGTCACTATGGCTACACCTTC. Its protein product is CASSRQGSGHYGYTF. The chain is built from TRBV28 and TRBJ1-2, with 8 bases that match TRBD1. The CDR3 has 15 residues. The germline V gene has CDR1 MDHEN and CDR2 SYDVKM. With V trimmed by 5 bases and J by 3 bases, 8 bases remained unmatched.

CDR3 loop: CASSSGGAGPNEKLFF. The CDR3 DNA is TGTGCCAGCAGTTCAGGGGGCGCAGGCCCTAATGAAAAACTGTTTTTT. The chain has TRBV28 and TRBJ1-4; 8 bases match TRBD1. V was clipped by 4 bases and J by 3 bases; unmatched bases: 7. The CDR3 has 16 amino acids. Germline V CDR1 and CDR2: MDHEN, SYDVKM.

This clonotype was seen only a few times. This sequence joins TRBV14 and TRBJ1-4; 7 bases agree with TRBD1. The CDR3 loop spans 15 amino acids. CDR1 SGHDN and CDR2 FVKESK come from the germline V gene. Losses at the gene ends were 0 bases for V and 2 bases for J; bases not matched to a gene: 0. The CDR3 coding sequence is TGTGCCAGCAGCCAAGAGACAGGGACTAATGAAAAACTGTTTTTT. Encoded protein: CASSQETGTNEKLFF.

V is TRBV6-2 or TRBV6-3 and J is TRBJ2-7; tentatively, D is TRBD1 or TRBD2 (5 bases each). This CDR3 region has 14 residues. The germline gives CDR1 MNHEY, CDR2 SVGEGT. V lost 6 bases and J lost 7, with 19 bases in between. The CDR3 loop reads CASRPDGMWGEQYF. The DNA for the CDR3 is TGTGCCAGCAGACCCGACGGTATGTGGGGGGAGCAGTACTTC.

The chain couples TRBV7-2 to TRBJ2-3; D may be TRBD2 (6 bases). The CDR3 runs to 13 residues. V shed 7 bases and J shed 6 bases, with 14 bases lying between them. Germline V gene data show CDR1 as SGHTA and CDR2 as FQGNSA. The CDR3 region is CASIRRAGDTQYF. CDR3 bases: TGTGCCAGCATTAGGAGGGCGGGGGATACGCAGTATTTT.

V is TRBV6-2 or TRBV6-3 and J is TRBJ2-1; D is undetermined. Trimming removed 8 bases from V and 3 bases from J, with 11 bases in between. Germline CDR1 is MNHEY and CDR2 is SVGEGT. The CDR3 spans 13 residues. CDR3 sequence (DNA): TGTGCCAGCGAACGGTTCGACTACAATGAGCAGTTCTTC. Amino acid sequence: CASERFDYNEQFF.

This clonotype turned up a few times. The chain couples TRBV7-9 to TRBJ2-1; D call uncertain. The CDR3 runs 12 residues. Deletions cut 6 bases from V and 8 bases from J, with 11 bases between. CDR1 and CDR2 from the germline V gene are SEHNR and FQNEAQ (reference sequence). The CDR3, as DNA: TGTGCCAGCAGTTTGGGGTCCGATGAGCAGTTCTTC. It translates to CASSLGSDEQFF.